The 8 T cell receptor beta chains given below trace back to one sample, sequenced in a study of early T cells in non-severe SARS-CoV-2 infection. TCRdb analysed the 5' RACE reads with MiXCR anew, one entry per CDR3 protein. This sample has about 49,000 distinct CDR3 sequences, with around 6% found just once. The sample was whole blood, taken at baseline. The receptor source for this set is an adult who was a healthcare worker with PCR-confirmed SARS-CoV-2 infection or an uninfected control (not recorded which).

In its sample, this clonotype is large. This sequence joins TRBV5-4 and TRBJ2-1, with a tentative D call TRBD1 (5 bases). Germline CDR1 reads SGHNT; CDR2 reads YYREEE (reference sequence). The V gene lost 5 bases and the J gene lost 3 bases, with 9 bases spanning the gap. This CDR3 has 13 residues. The CDR3 sequence is CASRADSYNEQFF. The CDR3 DNA reads TGTGCCAGCAGGGCAGACAGCTACAATGAGCAGTTCTTC.

In its sample, this clonotype was seen many times. The chain combines TRBV4-1 with TRBJ2-7; unclear D gene. Germline assignment: CDR1 MGHRA and CDR2 YSYEKL. The CDR3 loop spans 17 amino acids. Trimming removed 3 bases from V and 1 base from J, with 19 bases in between. DNA for the CDR3: TGCGCCAGCAGCCAGCCGACGGACGGCTCGAGGTCCTACGAGCAGTACTTC. Amino acids: CASSQPTDGSRSYEQYF.

This clonotype has at least ten counts. CDR3 coding DNA: TGTGCCAGCAGCCCAGACAGGGGGGGGAATTCACCCCTCCACTTT. Its protein product is CASSPDRGGNSPLHF. The V gene is TRBV6-6, the J gene TRBJ1-6, with 9 bases identical to TRBD1. Germline-derived CDR1 and CDR2 are MNHNY and SVGAGI (reference sequence). The CDR3 is 15 residues long. The ends lost 6 bases at V and 7 bases at J; junction bases unmatched: 7.

In this sample, this clonotype turned up many times. The V call is TRBV7-2, the J call TRBJ2-7; D not resolved. The CDR3 covers 13 residues. Germline CDR1 SGHTA, CDR2 FQGNSA. V was cut by 1 base and J by 0 bases, with 4 bases left in between. CDR3 sequence: CASSLGISYEQYF. In DNA form, the CDR3 reads TGTGCCAGCAGCTTAGGGATCTCCTACGAGCAGTACTTC.

This clonotype was observed at least ten times. The chain carries TRBV15 and TRBJ2-7, with D possibly being TRBD1 or TRBD2 (5 bases each). In germline, CDR1 is LNHNV, CDR2 YYDKDF (reference sequence). The CDR3 has 14 amino acids. V was pared by 0 bases and J by 6 bases, with 12 bases between. DNA for the CDR3: TGTGCCACCAGCAGAGATCAGGGACCCTCCGAGCAGTACTTC. Amino acid sequence: CATSRDQGPSEQYF.

This clonotype occurred many times. The chain combines TRBV27 with TRBJ1-1; the D gene is possibly TRBD1 (5 bases). CDR3 length equals 16 residues. V shed 4 bases and J shed 4 bases, with 19 bases lying between them. CDR1 and CDR2 from the germline V gene are MNHEY and SMNVEV (reference sequence). The CDR3 loop reads CASSSPPGRRGTEAFF. In DNA, the CDR3 is TGTGCCAGCAGTTCCCCGCCAGGGAGAAGGGGCACTGAAGCTTTCTTT.

This clonotype was recorded many times. The chain is built from TRBV7-2 and TRBJ1-1, with a possible D match to TRBD1 (6 bases). The CDR3 spans 16 residues. CDR1 is SGHTA and CDR2 is FQGNSA in the germline V gene. The V end lost 3 bases, the J end lost 4 bases, and 18 bases lay between the germline ends. CDR3 DNA sequence: TGTGCCAGCAGCTTTTATCAGGGGAAAAGGGGCACTGAAGCTTTCTTT. Translated, it gives CASSFYQGKRGTEAFF.

The chain is built from TRBV7-2 and TRBJ2-7; D gene unclear. V lost 4 bases and J lost 0, with 10 bases in between. CDR1 is SGHTA, CDR2 FQGNSA, per germline. The CDR3 runs to 14 residues. CDR3 coding DNA: TGTGCCAGCAGCTCCGACGGTAACTCCTACGAGCAGTACTTC. Residues: CASSSDGNSYEQYF. Looking up the rest from reference TRBV7-2 and TRBJ2-7 gives the full variable domain: GAGVSQSPSNKVTEKGKDVELRCDPISGHTALYWYRQSLGQGLEFLIYFQGNSAPDKSGLPSDRFSAERTGGSVSTLTIQRTQQEDSAVYLCASSSDGNSYEQYFGPGTRLTVT.